The 19 T cell receptor beta chains below were found in one sample sequenced in a study of control samples from healthy donors and cancer patients (dated by TCRdb to the early 2020s). The library was produced with the immunoSEQ multiplex PCR assay. TCRdb provides this immuneACCESS table in a form limited to in-frame rearrangements. Some clones are lacking; in checked studies, under half of them reflect an unresolved V gene, and why the rest are absent is not known. The sample contains about 120,000 clones, around 87% of them found a single time. Around 8.7% of the sample belongs to the ten largest clones. The sequenced sample consisted of blood. The receptors derive from a man aged 40-49 years in good health.

The chain joins TRBV6-5 to TRBJ2-3, with D maybe TRBD2 (6 bases). Per germline, CDR1 MNHEY and CDR2 SVGAGI. This CDR3 has 15 amino acids. Trimming cost V 2 bases and J 0 bases, with 9 bases left between them. CDR3 in amino acids: CASSYPGASTDTQYF. In DNA form, the CDR3 reads TGTGCCAGCAGTTACCCGGGAGCTAGCACAGATACGCAGTATTTT.

The CDR3 sequence: CASSETGELSGYF. The DNA of the CDR3 is TGTGCCAGCAGTGAAACAGGCGAACTTTCGGGGTACTTC. V and J are TRBV6-1 and TRBJ2-7; TRBD1 is a possible D gene (5 bases). This CDR3 has 13 residues. Germline V gives CDR1 MNHNS, CDR2 SASEGT. Trimming removed 2 bases at V and 12 bases at J, with 17 bases between.

Points on this clone: Other DNA sequences of this sample code for an identical CDR3. V and J are TRBV3-1 (or the pseudogene TRBV3-2) and TRBJ2-7, with 10 bases lining up with TRBD1. Trimming removed 9 bases from V and 4 bases from J; junction bases left unmatched: 9. Germline CDR1 reads LGHDT; CDR2 reads YNNKEL (reference sequence). This CDR3 contains 14 residues. The DNA for the CDR3 is TGTGCCAGGAATCCGGGACAGGGGCAATACGAGCAGTACTTC. This translates into CARNPGQGQYEQYF.

This clone appeared a single time. V usage is TRBV19 and J usage is TRBJ1-1; 7 nucleotides agree with TRBD1. The CDR3 has 13 residues. The junction had 1 base not matched to a gene; V was cut back by 6 bases and J by 0 bases. CDR1 is LNHDA and CDR2 is SQIVND in the germline V gene (reference sequence). The CDR3 loop reads CASSGTVNTEAFF. The CDR3 DNA follows: TGTGCCAGTAGCGGGACAGTGAACACTGAAGCTTTCTTT.

The chain recombines TRBV7-8 with TRBJ1-2; 7 nucleotides align to TRBD1. Germline loops: CDR1 SGHVS, CDR2 FQNEAQ. The CDR3 has 13 amino acids. J was trimmed by 6 bases and V by 5 bases; bases with no gene match: 6. DNA for the CDR3: TGTGCCAGCAGCCCCCAGACAGGGAATGGCTACACCTTC. It encodes CASSPQTGNGYTF.

This chain uses TRBV24-1 with TRBJ2-2; no firm D call. In germline, CDR1 is KGHDR, CDR2 SFDVKD. V lost 8 bases, J lost 1 base, and 10 bases lay in between. The CDR3 length is 14 residues. The CDR3 coding sequence is TGTGCCACCAAGCCCTCCAAGAACACCGGGGAGCTGTTTTTT. Translation: CATKPSKNTGELFF.

The chain carries TRBV7-9 and TRBJ1-1, with 9 bases lining up with TRBD1. Germline V gene data show CDR1 as SEHNR and CDR2 as FQNEAQ (reference sequence). J gave up 7 bases and V 5 bases, and 5 bases lay outside the gene matches. This CDR3 spans 13 amino acids. This CDR3 reads CASSRDRVSEAFF. The CDR3 nucleotides read TGTGCCAGCAGCCGGGACAGGGTGAGTGAAGCTTTCTTT. Complete variable domain (other parts from reference TRBV7-9 and TRBJ1-1): DTGVSQNPRHKITKRGQNVTFRCDPISEHNRLYWYRQTLGQGPEFLTYFQNEAQLEKSRLLSDRFSAERPKGSFSTLEIQRTEQGDSAMYLCASSRDRVSEAFFGQGTRLTVV.

This chain connects TRBV14 to TRBJ1-2; D not resolved. Germline values: CDR1 SGHDN, CDR2 FVKESK. V was shortened by 4 bases and J by 8 bases, with 14 bases between the two germline ends. This CDR3 contains 13 residues. Written as DNA, the CDR3 is TGTGCCAGCAGCCCCGACTTGCAGGAGGGCTACACCTTC. As protein: CASSPDLQEGYTF. Full variable domain (outside the CDR3, taken from reference TRBV14 and TRBJ1-2): EAGVTQFPSHSVIEKGQTVTLRCDPISGHDNLYWYRRVMGKEIKFLLHFVKESKQDESGMPNNRFLAERTGGTYSTLKVQPAELEDSGVYFCASSPDLQEGYTFGSGTRLTVV.

Only a few counts were recorded for this clone. The gene calls are TRBV19 and TRBJ2-1; TRBD1 aligns across 8 bases. V was clipped by 4 bases and J by 1 base; unmatched bases: 9. CDR3 size: 17 residues. Germline V gives CDR1 LNHDA, CDR2 SQIVND (reference sequence). The CDR3 here is CASSKLTGTGSYNEQFF. Here the CDR3 DNA reads TGTGCCAGTAGTAAATTGACCGGGACAGGATCCTACAATGAGCAGTTCTTC.

The gene calls are TRBV7-2 and TRBJ2-5, with TRBD2 matching 10 bases. The V segment lost 5 bases and the J segment 8 bases; nucleotides outside the gene matches: 14. CDR3 size: 16 residues. Germline CDR1 SGHTA, CDR2 FQGNSA. In DNA form, the CDR3 reads TGTGCCAGCAGCCCAACTAGCGGGACCCGGGGGGGTACCCAGTACTTC. This translates into CASSPTSGTRGGTQYF.

V gene TRBV6-5 combines with J gene TRBJ2-7; TRBD1 aligns across 9 bases. The trim removed 8 bases at V and 3 bases at J, leaving 5 bases unmatched. The CDR3 has 13 residues. CDR1 and CDR2 (germline): MNHEY, SVGAGI. The CDR3 sequence is CASAGQGLYEQYF. Here the CDR3 DNA reads TGTGCCAGCGCGGGACAGGGTCTCTACGAGCAGTACTTC.

V is TRBV2 and J is TRBJ1-2; a weak D match, TRBD1 (5 bases). The V and J ends lost 5 bases and 0 bases respectively, with 7 bases between them. The germline V gene has CDR1 SNHLY and CDR2 FYNNEI. This CDR3 region has 13 residues. Here the CDR3 reads CASSMGANYGYTF. DNA of the CDR3: TGTGCCAGCAGTATGGGGGCTAACTATGGCTACACCTTC. The whole variable domain, remainder taken from reference TRBV2 and TRBJ1-2, is EPEVTQTPSHQVTQMGQEVILRCVPISNHLYFYWYRQILGQKVEFLVSFYNNEISEKSEIFDDQFSVERPDGSNFTLKIRSTKLEDSAMYFCASSMGANYGYTFGSGTRLTVV.

The J gene is TRBJ2-1, the V gene TRBV7-8, with 9 bases matching TRBD1. The length of the CDR3 is 16 residues. Germline CDR1 and CDR2: SGHVS and FQNEAQ. V lost 5 bases to trimming and J lost 5 bases; unmatched junction nucleotides: 10. The DNA of the CDR3 is TGTGCCAGCAGCCCAGGCTGGGACAGGGTCAACAATGAGCAGTTCTTC. Protein sequence: CASSPGWDRVNNEQFF.

The rearrangement joins TRBV27 to TRBJ1-6, with D perhaps matching TRBD1 (6 bases). The V and J ends lost 5 bases and 12 bases respectively, with 11 bases between them. This CDR3 comprises 12 residues. Germline loops: CDR1 MNHEY, CDR2 SMNVEV (reference sequence). The CDR3 sequence is CASSLQGLPLHF. CDR3 nucleotides: TGTGCCAGCAGTCTTCAGGGGCTACCCCTCCACTTT.

The chain couples TRBV7-8 to TRBJ2-7; D is perhaps TRBD2 (5 bases). V dropped 3 bases and J dropped 0 bases, with 12 bases sitting between them. The CDR3 runs to 15 residues. The germline gives CDR1 SGHVS, CDR2 FQNEAQ. The CDR3 DNA sequence: TGTGCCAGCAGCTTCTTAGCGAGGAGCTCCTACGAGCAGTACTTC. Protein product: CASSFLARSSYEQYF.

The rearrangement links TRBV12-5 to TRBJ1-3; D is ambiguous. The CDR3 consists of 12 residues. V lost 0 bases and J 15 bases, leaving 12 bases between the germline ends. Per germline, CDR1 LGHNT and CDR2 FRNRAP. This CDR3 is CASGLVHETKYF. The CDR3 DNA follows: TGTGCTAGTGGTTTGGTACACGAGACAAAATATTTT.

The chain links TRBV27 to TRBJ1-5, with D possibly being TRBD1 (6 bases). V lost 5 bases, J lost 0 bases, and 11 bases lay in between. CDR1 and CDR2 from the germline V gene are MNHEY and SMNVEV (reference sequence). This CDR3 comprises 15 residues. CDR3 residues: CASSLGGYSNQPQHF. CDR3 coding DNA: TGTGCCAGCAGTCTAGGGGGTTATAGCAATCAGCCCCAGCATTTT.

This clone showed up just a few times. The chain employs TRBV5-1 and TRBJ2-5, with D uncertain. Germline V gene sequence: CDR1 SGHRS, CDR2 YFSETQ. V was trimmed by 3 bases and J by 1 base, leaving 19 bases between them. CDR3 length: 17 amino acids. CDR3 nucleotides: TGCGCCAGCAGCTCTCTCCGAAGTGGGGTTCTCCAAGAGACCCAGTACTTC. It is translated as CASSSLRSGVLQETQYF.

The chain carries TRBV4-3 and TRBJ2-1, with 9 nucleotides matching TRBD2. The ends lost 2 bases at V and 5 bases at J; junction bases unmatched: 13. The V gene's germline CDR1 is LGHNA and CDR2 YSLEER. CDR3 length: 18 amino acids. Here the CDR3 reads CASSQRSPGAGGNNEQFF. The CDR3 DNA sequence: TGCGCCAGCAGCCAACGGTCTCCGGGAGCGGGGGGAAACAATGAGCAGTTCTTC.